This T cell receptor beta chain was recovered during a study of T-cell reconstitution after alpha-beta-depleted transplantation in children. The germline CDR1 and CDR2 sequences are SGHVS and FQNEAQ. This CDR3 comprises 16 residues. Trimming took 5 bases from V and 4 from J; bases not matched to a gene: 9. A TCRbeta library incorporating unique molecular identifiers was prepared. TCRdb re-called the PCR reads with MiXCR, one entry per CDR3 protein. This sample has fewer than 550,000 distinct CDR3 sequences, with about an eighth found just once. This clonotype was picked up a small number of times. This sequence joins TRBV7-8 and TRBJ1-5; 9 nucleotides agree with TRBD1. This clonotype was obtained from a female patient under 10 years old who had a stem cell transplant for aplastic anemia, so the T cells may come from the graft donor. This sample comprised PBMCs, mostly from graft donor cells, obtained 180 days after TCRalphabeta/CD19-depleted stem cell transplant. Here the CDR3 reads CASSPWDRANNQPQHF. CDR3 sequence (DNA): TGTGCCAGCAGCCCTTGGGACAGGGCGAATAATCAGCCCCAGCATTTT.